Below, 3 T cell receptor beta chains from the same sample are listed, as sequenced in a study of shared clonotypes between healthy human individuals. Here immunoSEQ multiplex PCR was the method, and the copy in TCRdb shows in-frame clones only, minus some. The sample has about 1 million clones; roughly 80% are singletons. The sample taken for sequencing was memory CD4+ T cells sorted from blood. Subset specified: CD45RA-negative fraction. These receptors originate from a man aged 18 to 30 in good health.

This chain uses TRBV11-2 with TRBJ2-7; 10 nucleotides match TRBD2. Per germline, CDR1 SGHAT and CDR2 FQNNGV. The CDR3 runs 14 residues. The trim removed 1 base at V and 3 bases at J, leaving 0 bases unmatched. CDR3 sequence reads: CASSLGLAGYEQYF. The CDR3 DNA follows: TGTGCCAGCAGCTTAGGACTAGCGGGCTACGAGCAGTACTTC.

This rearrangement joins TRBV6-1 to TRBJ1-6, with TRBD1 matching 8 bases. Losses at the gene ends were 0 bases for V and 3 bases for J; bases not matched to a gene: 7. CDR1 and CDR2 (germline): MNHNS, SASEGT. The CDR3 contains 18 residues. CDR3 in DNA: TGTGCCAGCAGTGAAGCGGGAGACAGGGGCCTCTATAATTCACCCCTCCACTTT. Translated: CASSEAGDRGLYNSPLHF.

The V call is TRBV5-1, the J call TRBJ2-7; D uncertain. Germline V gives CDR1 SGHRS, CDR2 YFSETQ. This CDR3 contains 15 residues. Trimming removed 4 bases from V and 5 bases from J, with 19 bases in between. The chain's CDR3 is CASSPMIKGIHEQYF. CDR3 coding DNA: TGCGCCAGCAGCCCAATGATAAAGGGAATACACGAGCAGTACTTC.